Listed below are T cell receptor beta chains from one sample, sequenced in a study of blood T cell repertoires in COVID-19. Some clones are missing from TCRdb's copy, which holds only in-frame ones; the method was immunoSEQ multiplex PCR. The profile covers approximately 110,000 clones, with 92% appearing a single time and roughly 2.1% taken by the ten largest. Sequencing was carried out using peripheral blood. The receptors were gathered from a man aged 50 or older with COVID-19, enrolled during active disease. CDR3s include the opening cysteine and the closing phenylalanine or tryptophan. A D gene is named only where the DNA matches it firmly. Clone size is given for some rows only: seen once, a few or many times, or a class if the clone is expanded.

D	V	J	size	DNA	CDR3
TRBD2	TRBV15	TRBJ2-7	.	TGTGCCACCAGCAGAGGAAGTTCCAGCGGGAGCTCCTACGAGCAGTACTTC	CATSRGSSSGSSYEQYF
TRBD2	TRBV19	TRBJ2-1	.	TGTGCCAGTAGCGGACTAGCGGGAGGAAGGAACAATGAGCAGTTCTTC	CASSGLAGGRNNEQFF
TRBD2	TRBV3-1/TRBV3-2	TRBJ2-5	.	TGTGCCAGCAGCCAAGACCCGGCTAGCGGGAGAGAGACCCAGTACTTC	CASSQDPASGRETQYF
.	TRBV5-1	TRBJ2-2	.	TGCGCCAGCAACGACCCCAGGGATTGGGGCACCGGGGAGCTGTTTTTT	CASNDPRDWGTGELFF
.	TRBV4-2	TRBJ2-4	.	TGTGCCAGCAGCCAAGCGGGGGTAGCCAAAAACATTCAGTACTTC	CASSQAGVAKNIQYF
.	TRBV2	TRBJ1-4	once	TGTGCCAGCAGTGAAGGGCAGGCGACTAATGAAAAACTGTTTTTT	CASSEGQATNEKLFF
TRBD1	TRBV25-1	TRBJ2-2	.	TGTGCCAGCAGTGAATATCCCACCACGGACAGGAGCACCGGGGAGCTGTTTTTT	CASSEYPTTDRSTGELFF
TRBD1	TRBV10-3	TRBJ2-3	.	TGTGCCATCAGGAGACAGGGTAGCACAGATACGCAGTATTTT	CAIRRQGSTDTQYF
.	TRBV5-5	TRBJ1-5	once	TGTGCCAGCAGCTCGGACAGAAATCAGCCCCAGCATTTT	CASSSDRNQPQHF
TRBD1	TRBV5-4	TRBJ2-3	.	TGTGCCAGCAGCTTGGCCGGGACAGGGTCAGATACGCAGTATTTT	CASSLAGTGSDTQYF
TRBD1	TRBV18	TRBJ2-2	.	TGTGCCAGCTCACCCGGGACAGCAAACACCGGGGAGCTGTTTTTT	CASSPGTANTGELFF
.	TRBV5-6	TRBJ1-3	.	TGTGCCAGCAGCTCCTGGACATACGGAAACACCATATATTTT	CASSSWTYGNTIYF
.	TRBV27	TRBJ1-5	.	TGTGCCAGCAGTTTATACGCGGATCAGCCCCAGCATTTT	CASSLYADQPQHF
TRBD2	TRBV29-1	TRBJ2-1	.	TGCAGCACTGGCTCAGGGAGGGTGCCCTACAATGAGCAGTTCTTC	CSTGSGRVPYNEQFF
.	TRBV21-1	TRBJ1-4	.	TGTGCCAGCAGCAAATGGGACAGGGGGCAATGGGGTGAAAAACTGTTTTTT	CASSKWDRGQWGEKLFF
.	TRBV28	TRBJ1-6	.	TGTGCCAGCAGTTTCCCCCCCTATTCACCCCTCCACTTT	CASSFPPYSPLHF
.	TRBV5-1	TRBJ2-7	.	TGCGCCAGCAGCCGCCAAAGGGCCCCGGAGGACGAGCAGTACTTC	CASSRQRAPEDEQYF
.	TRBV24-1	TRBJ2-2	.	TGTGCCACCGCCAGGGGTAGGTCGTCGAACACCGGGGAGCTGTTTTTT	CATARGRSSNTGELFF
.	TRBV6-5	TRBJ1-3	.	TGTGCCAGCAAAAAGACAGGAAACTCTGGAAACACCATATATTTT	CASKKTGNSGNTIYF
.	TRBV6-2/TRBV6-3	TRBJ2-1	.	TGTGCCAGCAGTTATTTTAGCGAGAATCAGTTCTTC	CASSYFSENQFF
TRBD1	TRBV19	TRBJ2-2	few	TGTGCCAGTAGTTCGTACCGGGACAGCACCGCCTCGAACACCGGGGAGCTGTTTTTT	CASSSYRDSTASNTGELFF
.	TRBV7-2	TRBJ2-3	once	TGTGCCAGCAGCTTCCGGGGGTCAGATACGCAGTATTTT	CASSFRGSDTQYF
.	TRBV3-1/TRBV3-2	TRBJ1-4	.	TGTGCCAGCAGCCGTAGAGGGGGGGCGGAAGAAAAACTGTTTTTT	CASSRRGGAEEKLFF
.	TRBV7-8	TRBJ2-1	.	TGTGCCAGCAGCCAACGTACTGGGGCCCTTGAGCAGTTCTTC	CASSQRTGALEQFF
.	TRBV25-1	TRBJ2-1	.	TGTGCCAGCAGACAGGGTGCGGAAAACAATGAGCAGTTCTTC	CASRQGAENNEQFF
.	TRBV9	TRBJ2-7	.	TGTGCCAGCAGCGCCCGACAGGAATCCTACGAGCAGTACTTC	CASSARQESYEQYF
TRBD2	TRBV9	TRBJ2-1	.	TGTGCCAGCGGAGGGGACTACGAAAATGAGCAGTTCTTC	CASGGDYENEQFF
.	TRBV10-3	TRBJ2-2	.	TGTGCCATCAAAGCTAGCGTCCCCCCCAGGAACACCGGGGAGCTGTTTTTT	CAIKASVPPRNTGELFF
TRBD1	TRBV7-9	TRBJ1-5	.	TGTGCCAGCAGCGGACAGGGTTCTCAGCCCCAGCATTTT	CASSGQGSQPQHF
TRBD2	TRBV19	TRBJ2-5	.	TGTGCCAGTAGTATGACCGGGACTAGCGCAAGATACCCTCAAGAGACCCAGTACTTC	CASSMTGTSARYPQETQYF
TRBD2	TRBV30	TRBJ2-1	.	TGTGCCTGGACTGAAGGAGGTAGCGGGAGCAATGAGCAGTTCTTC	CAWTEGGSGSNEQFF
.	TRBV18	TRBJ2-2	.	TGTGCCAGCTCTCCCGCGGAGGGCGCGGGCACCGGGGAGCTGTTTTTT	CASSPAEGAGTGELFF
.	TRBV7-8	TRBJ1-1	.	TGTGCCAGCAGCTTAGGGCCTTTCATGAACACTGAAGCTTTCTTT	CASSLGPFMNTEAFF
TRBD1	TRBV11-2	TRBJ2-1	.	TGTGCCAGCAGCCCGGGGACAGGGTGGTTCGACAATGAGCAGTTCTTC	CASSPGTGWFDNEQFF
TRBD1	TRBV13	TRBJ2-7	once	TGTGCCAGCAGCCAACGACAGGGGGGAACCTACGAGCAGTACTTC	CASSQRQGGTYEQYF
TRBD1	TRBV28	TRBJ2-7	.	TGTGCCAGCAGTGGGACAGGGGAAACCTACGAGCAGTACTTC	CASSGTGETYEQYF
.	TRBV19	TRBJ1-3	few	TGTGCCAGTAGTACAAACTCTGGAAACACCATATATTTT	CASSTNSGNTIYF
.	TRBV7-9	TRBJ1-2	.	TGTGCCAGCAGCCGAAGCGGGGCGTATGGCTACACCTTC	CASSRSGAYGYTF
TRBD2	TRBV27	TRBJ2-1	few	TGTGCCAGCAGATCCGCGGGAGGCCACAATGAGCAGTTCTTC	CASRSAGGHNEQFF
.	TRBV6-6	TRBJ2-3	.	TGTGCCAGCAGTTATTATCAGGGTCAGGGCACAGATACGCAGTATTTT	CASSYYQGQGTDTQYF
.	TRBV28	TRBJ1-6	.	TGTGCCACGACGGAGGGTTTTAATTCACCCCTCCACTTT	CATTEGFNSPLHF
TRBD2	TRBV5-5	TRBJ2-2	.	TGTGCCAGCAGCTTTCACTCCGGGACTAGCGGCTCCGCGAACACCGGGGAGCTGTTTTTT	CASSFHSGTSGSANTGELFF
.	TRBV4-1	TRBJ2-2	.	TGCGCCAGCAGCCCCCGAGAGGGGGATATCGGGGAGCTGTTTTTT	CASSPREGDIGELFF
TRBD1	TRBV13	TRBJ1-2	.	TGTGCCAGCAGCTTATACGGCGGGCAGGGGGCATTCTATGGCTACACCTTC	CASSLYGGQGAFYGYTF
TRBD1	TRBV2	TRBJ2-5	once	TGTGCCAGCAGCCGTGACAGGGTCGGAGAGACCCAGTACTTC	CASSRDRVGETQYF
.	TRBV6-2/TRBV6-3	TRBJ2-3	.	TGTGCCAGCAGTTACTCAGGGGGATGGACAGATACGCAGTATTTT	CASSYSGGWTDTQYF